This entry lists 3 T cell receptor beta chains sequenced from one sample in a study of blood T cell repertoires in COVID-19 (dated by TCRdb to between 2020 and 2021). The library was built by means of the immunoSEQ multiplex PCR assay. Imported from immuneACCESS, the table was reduced by TCRdb to in-frame sequences with V and J called. These copies leave out some clones; in studies compared against another copy, an unresolved V gene accounts for under half, and the cause of the remainder is not known. Across this sample there are 30,000 to 40,000 clones, with around 82% seen only once. The top ten clones comprise approximately 40% of the sample. The sample was peripheral blood. These receptors came from a man aged 80 or over with active or convalescent COVID-19.

The CDR3 region is CSASAGDTQYF. CDR3 nucleotides: TGCAGTGCTTCCGCGGGAGATACGCAGTATTTT. The V and J genes are TRBV20-1 and TRBJ2-3; D perhaps matches TRBD2 (5 bases). Looked up from germline, CDR1 is DFQATT and CDR2 is SNEGSKA (reference sequence). The ends were cut back, 5 bases at V and 5 bases at J, with 8 bases in the middle. The CDR3 has 11 residues.

The chain combines TRBV11-2 with TRBJ2-1, with D perhaps TRBD1 (5 bases). The V and J ends lost 0 bases and 7 bases respectively, with 10 bases between them. The CDR3 runs 14 residues. From germline, CDR1 is SGHAT and CDR2 FQNNGV. The CDR3 here is CASSLDGAGNEQFF. In nucleotides, the CDR3 is TGTGCCAGCAGCTTAGATGGGGCAGGTAATGAGCAGTTCTTC.

The chain is built from TRBV6-6 and TRBJ2-3; D is uncertain. V was clipped by 5 bases and J by 4 bases, with 7 bases between them. The germline V gene has CDR1 MNHNY and CDR2 SVGAGI (reference sequence). The CDR3 has 12 residues. CDR3 protein: CASSPLADTQYF. The CDR3 DNA is TGTGCCAGCAGTCCCCTCGCAGATACGCAGTATTTT.